These 28 T cell receptor beta chains were sequenced from one sample in a study of T cell responses to AZD1222 COVID-19 vaccine. Here immunoSEQ multiplex PCR was the method, and the copy in TCRdb shows in-frame clones only, minus some. In the table there are approximately 100,000 clones, approximately 90% of which are singletons. The sample in question was peripheral blood, obtained on day 0 of AZD1222 vaccination. All receptors come from an adult in good health.

The chain uses TRBV7-6 and TRBJ1-5; 8 bases line up with TRBD1. The CDR3 consists of 19 residues. Germline V gene sequence: CDR1 SGHVS, CDR2 FNYEAQ. The V gene end was trimmed by 4 bases and the J gene end by 15 bases; junction bases not matched to a gene: 29. DNA of the CDR3: TGTGCCAGCAGCTCACATTTAAGCCCCGACAGGGGCCAACTTAAGGAGGTGCATTTT. This encodes CASSSHLSPDRGQLKEVHF. Together with reference TRBV7-6 and TRBJ1-5, the CDR3 gives the full variable domain: GAGVSQSPRYKVTKRGQDVALRCDPISGHVSLYWYRQALGQGPEFLTYFNYEAQQDKSGLPNDRFSAERPEGSISTLTIQRTEQRDSAMYRCASSSHLSPDRGQLKEVHFGDGTRLSIL.

The chain uses TRBV20-1 and TRBJ2-5; 9 bases agree with TRBD1. Germline assignment: CDR1 DFQATT and CDR2 SNEGSKA (reference sequence). This CDR3 region has 13 residues. The junction had 3 bases not matched to a gene; V was cut back by 3 bases and J by 4 bases. CDR3 DNA sequence: TGCAGTGCTAGTGGGACAGGGACAGAGACCCAGTACTTC. Residues: CSASGTGTETQYF.

The chain employs TRBV28 and TRBJ1-2; 8 nucleotides match TRBD1. The CDR3 runs to 13 residues. After removal of 6 bases from V and 8 bases from J, the junction contained 8 bases not matched to a gene. Germline values: CDR1 MDHEN, CDR2 SYDVKM. CDR3 nucleotides: TGTGCCAGCAGCCCCCAGGGGGCTGACGGCTACACCTTC. It yields the protein CASSPQGADGYTF.

This clone came up once. The chain uses TRBV5-1 and TRBJ1-2; 8 nucleotides match TRBD1. CDR1 is SGHRS, CDR2 YFSETQ, per germline. The CDR3 extends over 13 amino acids. J lost 2 bases, V lost 4 bases, and 1 base had no gene match. The chain's CDR3 is CASSGTGNYGYTF. In DNA form, the CDR3 reads TGCGCCAGCAGCGGGACAGGAAACTATGGCTACACCTTC.

The chain joins TRBV28 to TRBJ1-2; tentative D call: TRBD1 (6 bases). Per germline, CDR1 MDHEN and CDR2 SYDVKM. Trimming removed 4 bases at V and 8 bases at J, with 23 bases between. The CDR3 has 16 residues. Here the CDR3 DNA reads TGTGCCAGCAGTTCCCCCACAGGGCGAACGATAGGGGGCTACACCTTC. It encodes CASSSPTGRTIGGYTF.

V and J are TRBV7-8 and TRBJ2-1; 12 bases match TRBD2. CDR3 length: 20 residues. Germline assignment: CDR1 SGHVS and CDR2 FQNEAQ. V lost 3 bases to trimming and J lost 1 base; unmatched junction nucleotides: 13. The CDR3 region is CASSFRGPTSGGLSYNEQFF. The CDR3 DNA follows: TGTGCCAGCAGCTTTCGTGGTCCGACTAGCGGGGGATTATCCTACAATGAGCAGTTCTTC.

The rearrangement joins TRBV28 to TRBJ2-5, with 8 bases matching TRBD1. The CDR3 is made up of 16 amino acids. V lost 4 bases to trimming and J lost 0 bases; unmatched junction nucleotides: 7. Germline CDR1 is MDHEN and CDR2 is SYDVKM. For the CDR3, the DNA is TGTGCCAGCAGTTCAAACAGGGGGATGTACCAAGAGACCCAGTACTTC. Residues: CASSSNRGMYQETQYF.

Worth noting for this clone: At one boundary the junction diverges from the germline segment, which might be a read error. The CDR3 sequence: CSASRGERLLF. The CDR3 DNA reads TGCAGTGCTAGCAGGGGGGAAAGATTGCTTTTT. The V gene is TRBV20-1, the J gene TRBJ1-4; 7 nucleotides align to TRBD1. This CDR3 has 11 amino acids. CDR1 and CDR2 (germline): DFQATT, SNEGSKA (reference sequence).

V is TRBV13 and J is TRBJ1-4; D ambiguous. This CDR3 region has 12 residues. V was cut by 3 bases and J by 5 bases, with 4 bases left in between. Germline CDR1 reads PRHDT; CDR2 reads FYEKMQ (reference sequence). CDR3 bases: TGTGCCAGCAGCTTCCGCAATGAAAAACTGTTTTTT. This encodes CASSFRNEKLFF. The complete variable domain, with remaining parts taken from reference TRBV13 and TRBJ1-4, reads AAGVIQSPRHLIKEKRETATLKCYPIPRHDTVYWYQQGPGQDPQFLISFYEKMQSDKGSIPDRFSAQQFSDYHSELNMSSLELGDSALYFCASSFRNEKLFFGSGTQLSVL.

The CDR3 nucleotides are TGTGCCATCAGTGAGAGGACAGGGGGTCAGGCAACTAATGAAAAACTGTTTTTT. Translating gives CAISERTGGQATNEKLFF. The chain carries TRBV10-3 and TRBJ1-4, with TRBD1 identical over 10 bases. Trimming removed 2 bases from V and 0 bases from J; junction bases left unmatched: 6. CDR3 length: 18 residues. Germline CDR1 reads ENHRY; CDR2 reads SYGVKD.

This clone was counted a single time. The chain carries TRBV3-1 (or the pseudogene TRBV3-2) and TRBJ1-2; 8 bases match TRBD1. The germline V gene has CDR1 LGHDT and CDR2 YNNKEL (reference sequence). The V gene end was trimmed by 1 base and the J gene end by 8 bases; junction bases not matched to a gene: 6. This CDR3 is built from 14 residues. The CDR3 coding sequence is TGTGCCAGCAGCCAAGGGGCCCAGGGGGCCGGCTACACCTTC. Encoded protein: CASSQGAQGAGYTF.

V gene TRBV11-2 combines with J gene TRBJ1-6, with D hard to call. V lost 1 base and J lost 2, with 9 bases in between. CDR3 size: 16 residues. Germline values: CDR1 SGHAT, CDR2 FQNNGV. CDR3 nucleotides: TGTGCCAGCAGCTTAGTTCCGGAAACCTATAATTCACCCCTCCACTTT. The encoded protein is CASSLVPETYNSPLHF.

DNA of the CDR3: TGTGCCACCAGCGTAGGGGACACCCAGCAAGCTTTCTTT. Encoded protein: CATSVGDTQQAFF. The rearrangement joins TRBV15 to TRBJ1-1; maybe TRBD1 (6 bases). CDR3 length equals 13 residues. Germline lookup yields CDR1 LNHNV and CDR2 YYDKDF (reference sequence). Deletions cut 5 bases from V and 9 bases from J, with 16 bases between.

In its sample, this clone was seen a few times. The chain joins TRBV6-5 to TRBJ1-2; D gene ambiguous. V was cut by 6 bases and J by 1 base, with 3 bases left in between. Per germline, CDR1 MNHEY and CDR2 SVGAGI. The CDR3 contains 11 residues. CDR3 region: CASRFNYGYTF. CDR3 bases: TGTGCCAGCAGGTTTAACTATGGCTACACCTTC.

CDR3 sequence reads: CASPPASRSSYEQYF. Here the CDR3 DNA reads TGTGCCAGCCCCCCAGCCAGTAGGAGCTCCTACGAGCAGTACTTC. The chain carries TRBV28 and TRBJ2-7, with D hard to call. V lost 8 bases and J lost 0, with 17 bases in between. Germline V lookup: CDR1 MDHEN, CDR2 SYDVKM. This CDR3 contains 15 residues.

V usage is TRBV6-5 and J usage is TRBJ2-7, with 7 bases fitting TRBD1. V shed 5 bases, J shed 2 bases, and the junction held 6 bases outside the gene matches. Germline assignment: CDR1 MNHEY and CDR2 SVGAGI. The CDR3 spans 14 residues. CDR3 protein: CASSTRDSTYEQYF. CDR3 bases: TGTGCCAGCAGTACCCGGGACAGTACCTACGAGCAGTACTTC.

The chain joins TRBV28 to TRBJ1-2; 8 bases agree with TRBD1. This CDR3 spans 14 amino acids. Germline lookup yields CDR1 MDHEN and CDR2 SYDVKM. Trimming cost V 6 bases and J 4 bases; bases outside gene matches: 7. This CDR3 reads CASSWGTGPYGYTF. CDR3 nucleotides: TGTGCCAGCAGCTGGGGGACAGGTCCCTATGGCTACACCTTC.

This clone showed up just a few times. The chain has TRBV2 and TRBJ1-6; tentatively, D is TRBD1 (6 bases). The CDR3 loop spans 13 amino acids. From germline, CDR1 is SNHLY and CDR2 FYNNEI. Deletions cut 7 bases from V and 6 bases from J, with 10 bases between. The CDR3 sequence: CASMEDSNSPLHF. The CDR3 DNA follows: TGTGCCAGCATGGAGGACAGTAATTCACCCCTCCACTTT.

The sample holds one count of this clone. The rearrangement links TRBV28 to TRBJ1-3; 8 bases are a match to TRBD1. From germline, CDR1 is MDHEN and CDR2 SYDVKM. CDR3 length equals 13 residues. After removal of 6 bases from V and 11 bases from J, the junction contained 9 bases not matched to a gene. The CDR3 sequence is CASSSGQGGPIYF. CDR3 sequence (DNA): TGTGCCAGCAGCTCCGGACAGGGTGGCCCCATATATTTT.

This rearrangement joins TRBV27 to TRBJ2-1, with 12 bases lining up with TRBD2. Losses at the gene ends were 5 bases for V and 8 bases for J; bases not matched to a gene: 4. The CDR3 is made up of 14 amino acids. CDR1 and CDR2 (germline): MNHEY, SMNVEV (reference sequence). The CDR3, as DNA: TGTGCCAGCAGTGAGACTAGCGGGGGCGATGAGCAGTTCTTC. Amino acid sequence: CASSETSGGDEQFF.

The chain has TRBV15 and TRBJ1-1; 7 positions match TRBD1. V trimming: 1 base; J trimming: 1 base; junction bases outside the gene matches: 3. The CDR3 runs to 15 residues. Germline CDR1 reads LNHNV; CDR2 reads YYDKDF (reference sequence). CDR3 bases: TGTGCCACCAGCAGAGGGGACAGATCGAACACTGAAGCTTTCTTT. It is translated as CATSRGDRSNTEAFF.

This sequence joins TRBV12-3 or TRBV12-4 and TRBJ1-2; D unclear. Trimming cost V 6 bases and J 5 bases, with 13 bases left between them. The CDR3 has 13 residues. DNA for the CDR3: TGTGCCAGCAGCTCCCCCCAGCCGTATGGCTACACCTTC. It specifies CASSSPQPYGYTF.

The chain has TRBV6-5 and TRBJ1-2; possibly TRBD1 for D (5 bases). Germline values: CDR1 MNHEY, CDR2 SVGAGI. This CDR3 comprises 12 residues. The ends were cut back, 5 bases at V and 4 bases at J, with 8 bases in the middle. The DNA for the CDR3 is TGTGCCAGCAGTAGGGGTGGCTATGGCTACACCTTC. Amino acids: CASSRGGYGYTF.

The chain couples TRBV29-1 to TRBJ2-7; D perhaps matches TRBD1 (5 bases). Germline V gene data show CDR1 as SQVTM and CDR2 as ANQGSEA. The CDR3 totals 13 residues. V was shortened by 2 bases and J by 2 bases, with 10 bases between the two germline ends. In DNA, the CDR3 is TGCAGCGTTGAAAAAGGGGTACCCTACGAGCAGTACTTC. This gives the protein CSVEKGVPYEQYF.

The chain joins TRBV6-5 to TRBJ1-1; no clear D gene. Trimming removed 8 bases at V and 1 base at J, with 5 bases between. Germline V gives CDR1 MNHEY, CDR2 SVGAGI. The CDR3 is 11 amino acids. As DNA, the CDR3 is TGTGCCAGCTCAGGGAACACTGAAGCTTTCTTT. It encodes CASSGNTEAFF.

The gene calls are TRBV10-3 and TRBJ1-1; no reliable D call. The CDR3 runs to 15 residues. Trimming took 4 bases from V and 1 from J, leaving 13 bases between them. In germline, CDR1 is ENHRY, CDR2 SYGVKD. CDR3: CAISGADLANTEAFF. CDR3 DNA sequence: TGTGCCATCAGTGGGGCAGATTTAGCGAACACTGAAGCTTTCTTT.

The V gene is TRBV28, the J gene TRBJ1-2, with 8 bases that match TRBD1. CDR1 is MDHEN and CDR2 is SYDVKM in the germline V gene. Unmatched junction bases numbered 9, after V lost 3 bases and J lost 3 bases. This CDR3 comprises 16 residues. The CDR3 sequence: CASSFHRGGFYYGYTF. The CDR3 bases are TGTGCCAGCAGTTTCCACAGGGGGGGTTTTTACTATGGCTACACCTTC.

This chain connects TRBV9 to TRBJ1-3; the match to TRBD1 covers 7 bases. The CDR3 loop spans 14 amino acids. Germline V gives CDR1 SGDLS, CDR2 YYNGEE. J was trimmed by 1 base and V by 3 bases; bases with no gene match: 1. In DNA form, the CDR3 reads TGTGCCAGCAGCGCGGGACAGTCTGGAAACACCATATATTTT. It encodes CASSAGQSGNTIYF.